A selection of T cell receptor beta chains follows, all from one sample in a study of blood T cells in healthy people across ages. One entry per CDR3 protein results from TCRdb running MiXCR on the 5' RACE reads. The data hold roughly 1,500,000 distinct CDR3 sequences, with roughly 30% observed a single time. The specimen was blood. Source of these receptors: a woman in her 30s in good health. The CDR3 runs from the conserved cysteine through the conserved F or W. A D gene is named only where the DNA matches it firmly.

v_gene: TRBV29-1; d_gene: .; len: 12; j_gene: TRBJ2-6; CDR3aa: CSVDSGANVLTF
v_gene: TRBV20-1; d_gene: TRBD2; len: 16; j_gene: TRBJ2-7; CDR3aa: CSARDPRLAVAYEQYF
v_gene: TRBV5-1; d_gene: .; len: 17; j_gene: TRBJ2-1; CDR3aa: CASSWGTGASSYNEQFF
v_gene: TRBV3-1; d_gene: .; len: 15; j_gene: TRBJ2-3; CDR3aa: CASSQEMSPTDTQYF
v_gene: TRBV6-6; d_gene: .; len: 13; j_gene: TRBJ2-5; CDR3aa: CASSPWTDDELYF
v_gene: TRBV7-6; d_gene: .; len: 16; j_gene: TRBJ2-7; CDR3aa: CASSGTPEWGFYEQYF
v_gene: TRBV3-1; d_gene: TRBD2; len: 16; j_gene: TRBJ2-1; CDR3aa: CASSPRGTSSYNEQFF
v_gene: TRBV5-6; d_gene: .; len: 16; j_gene: TRBJ2-1; CDR3aa: CASSLLASALYNEQFF
v_gene: TRBV7-3; d_gene: .; len: 14; j_gene: TRBJ1-6; CDR3aa: CASSASGAGSPLHF
v_gene: TRBV5-6; d_gene: .; len: 15; j_gene: TRBJ1-1; CDR3aa: CAGSLEQGLTTEAFF
v_gene: TRBV5-1; d_gene: .; len: 15; j_gene: TRBJ2-3; CDR3aa: CASSLELLSTDTQYF
v_gene: TRBV29-1; d_gene: .; len: 12; j_gene: TRBJ1-2; CDR3aa: CSVHDSYYGYTF
v_gene: TRBV24-1; d_gene: .; len: 18; j_gene: TRBJ2-3; CDR3aa: CATEPSGQPISPGDTQYF
v_gene: TRBV6-5; d_gene: .; len: 11; j_gene: TRBJ2-5; CDR3aa: CASRNKQTQYF
v_gene: TRBV6-5; d_gene: .; len: 12; j_gene: TRBJ2-7; CDR3aa: CACFGSSYEQYF
v_gene: TRBV14; d_gene: TRBD2; len: 15; j_gene: TRBJ2-5; CDR3aa: CASSNYGGSQETQYF
v_gene: TRBV20-1; d_gene: TRBD2; len: 17; j_gene: TRBJ2-5; CDR3aa: CSAKGGSGSGLGETQYF
v_gene: TRBV10-3; d_gene: TRBD2; len: 15; j_gene: TRBJ2-1; CDR3aa: CAISGTSGSVDEQFF
v_gene: TRBV7-8; d_gene: .; len: 14; j_gene: TRBJ1-2; CDR3aa: CASSFFGESNGYTF